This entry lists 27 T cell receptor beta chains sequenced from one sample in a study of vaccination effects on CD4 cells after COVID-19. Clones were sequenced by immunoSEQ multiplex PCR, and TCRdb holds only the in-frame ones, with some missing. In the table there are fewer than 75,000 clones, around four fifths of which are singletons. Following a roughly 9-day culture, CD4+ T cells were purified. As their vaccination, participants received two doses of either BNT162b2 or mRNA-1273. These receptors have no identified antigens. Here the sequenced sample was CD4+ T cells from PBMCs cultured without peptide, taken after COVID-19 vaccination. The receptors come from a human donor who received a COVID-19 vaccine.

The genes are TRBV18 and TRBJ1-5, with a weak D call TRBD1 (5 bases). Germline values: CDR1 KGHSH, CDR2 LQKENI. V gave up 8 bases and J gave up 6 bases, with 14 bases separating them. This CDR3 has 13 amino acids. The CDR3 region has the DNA TGTGCCAGCACCAGGGATGAGGGTCAGCCCCAGCATTTT. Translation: CASTRDEGQPQHF.

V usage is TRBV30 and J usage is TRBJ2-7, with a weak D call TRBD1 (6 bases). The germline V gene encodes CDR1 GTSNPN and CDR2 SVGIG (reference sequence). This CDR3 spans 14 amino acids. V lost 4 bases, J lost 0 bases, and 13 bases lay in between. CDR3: CAWMSHRASYEQYF. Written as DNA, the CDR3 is TGTGCCTGGATGAGCCACAGGGCCTCCTACGAGCAGTACTTC. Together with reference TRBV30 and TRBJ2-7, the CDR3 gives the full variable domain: SQTIHQWPATLVQPVGSPLSLECTVEGTSNPNLYWYRQAAGRGLQLLFYSVGIGQISSEVPQNLSASRPQDRQFILSSKKLLLSDSGFYLCAWMSHRASYEQYFGPGTRLTVT.

Here the CDR3 reads CASRDRVDEKLFF. DNA of the CDR3: TGTGCCAGCAGGGACAGGGTTGATGAAAAACTGTTTTTT. V usage is TRBV6-6 and J usage is TRBJ1-4; TRBD1 matches at 8 bases. This CDR3 is built from 13 residues. Per the germline V gene, CDR1 is MNHNY and CDR2 is SVGAGI (reference sequence). The trim removed 6 bases at V and 6 bases at J, leaving 3 bases unmatched.

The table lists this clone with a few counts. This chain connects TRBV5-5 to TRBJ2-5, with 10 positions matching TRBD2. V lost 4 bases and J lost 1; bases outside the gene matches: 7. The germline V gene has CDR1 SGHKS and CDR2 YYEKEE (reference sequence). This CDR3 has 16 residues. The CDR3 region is CASSQLIAGGQETQYF. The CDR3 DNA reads TGTGCCAGCAGCCAACTAATAGCGGGAGGCCAAGAGACCCAGTACTTC.

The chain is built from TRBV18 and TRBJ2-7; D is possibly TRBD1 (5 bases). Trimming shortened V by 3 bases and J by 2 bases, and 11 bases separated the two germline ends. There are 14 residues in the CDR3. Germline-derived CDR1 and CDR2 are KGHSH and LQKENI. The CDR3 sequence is CASSPSGHPYEQYF. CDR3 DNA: TGTGCCAGCTCACCGTCAGGACACCCCTACGAGCAGTACTTC.

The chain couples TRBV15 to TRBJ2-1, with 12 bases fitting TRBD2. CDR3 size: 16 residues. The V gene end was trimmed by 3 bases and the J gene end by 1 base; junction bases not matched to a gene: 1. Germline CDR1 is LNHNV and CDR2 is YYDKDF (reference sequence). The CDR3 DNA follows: TGTGCCACCAGCAGGGGACTAGCGGGTTCCTACAATGAGCAGTTCTTC. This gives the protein CATSRGLAGSYNEQFF.

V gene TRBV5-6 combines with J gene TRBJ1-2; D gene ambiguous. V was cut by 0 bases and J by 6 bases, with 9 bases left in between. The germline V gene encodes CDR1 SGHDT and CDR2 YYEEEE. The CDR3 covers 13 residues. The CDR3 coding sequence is TGTGCCAGCAGCTTGGTGGGTCCCGATGGCTACACCTTC. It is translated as CASSLVGPDGYTF.

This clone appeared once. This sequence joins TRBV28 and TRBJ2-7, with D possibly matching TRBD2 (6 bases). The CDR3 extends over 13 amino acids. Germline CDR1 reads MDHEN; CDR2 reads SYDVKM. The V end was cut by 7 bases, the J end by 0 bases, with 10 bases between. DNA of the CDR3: TGTGCCAGCACCGGCGGGACCTCCTACGAGCAGTACTTC. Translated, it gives CASTGGTSYEQYF.

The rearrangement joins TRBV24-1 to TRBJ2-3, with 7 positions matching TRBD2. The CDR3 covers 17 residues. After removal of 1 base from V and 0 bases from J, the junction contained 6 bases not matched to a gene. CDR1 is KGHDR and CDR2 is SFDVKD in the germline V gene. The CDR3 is CATSDFGLADSTDTQYF. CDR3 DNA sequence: TGTGCCACCAGTGATTTTGGGCTAGCGGATAGCACAGATACGCAGTATTTT.

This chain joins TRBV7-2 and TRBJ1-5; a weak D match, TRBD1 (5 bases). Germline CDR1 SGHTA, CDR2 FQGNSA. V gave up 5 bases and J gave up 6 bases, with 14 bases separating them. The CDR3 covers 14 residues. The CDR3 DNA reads TGTGCCAGCAGCGAGATTCAGGGTGTTCAGCCCCAGCATTTT. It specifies CASSEIQGVQPQHF. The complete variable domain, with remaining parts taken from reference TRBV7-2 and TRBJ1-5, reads GAGVSQSPSNKVTEKGKDVELRCDPISGHTALYWYRQSLGQGLEFLIYFQGNSAPDKSGLPSDRFSAERTGGSVSTLTIQRTQQEDSAVYLCASSEIQGVQPQHFGDGTRLSIL.

The CDR3: CASSLYEQYF. CDR3 DNA: TGTGCCAGCAGCTTATACGAGCAGTACTTC. This chain joins TRBV5-8 and TRBJ2-7; D ambiguous. V was shortened by 2 bases and J by 4 bases, with 1 base between the two germline ends. This CDR3 region has 10 residues. Germline CDR1 is SGHTS and CDR2 is YDEGEE. Combining the CDR3 with reference TRBV5-8 and TRBJ2-7 gives the whole variable domain EAGVTQSPTHLIKTRGQQATLRCSPISGHTSVYWYQQALGLGLQFLLWYDEGEERNRGNFPPRFSGRQFPNYSSELNVNALELEDSALYLCASSLYEQYFGPGTRLTVT.

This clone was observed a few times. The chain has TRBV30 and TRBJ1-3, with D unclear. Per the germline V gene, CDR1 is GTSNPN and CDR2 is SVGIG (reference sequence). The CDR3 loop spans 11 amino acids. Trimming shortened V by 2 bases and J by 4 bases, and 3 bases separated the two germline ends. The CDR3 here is CAWSMGNTIYF. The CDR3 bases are TGTGCCTGGAGTATGGGAAACACCATATATTTT.

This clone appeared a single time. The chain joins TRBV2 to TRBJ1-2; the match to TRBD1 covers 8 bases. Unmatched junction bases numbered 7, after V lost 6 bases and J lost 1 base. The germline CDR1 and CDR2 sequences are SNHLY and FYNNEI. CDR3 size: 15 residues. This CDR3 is CASRATGVSNYGYTF. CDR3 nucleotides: TGTGCCAGCAGGGCGACAGGGGTTAGTAACTATGGCTACACCTTC.

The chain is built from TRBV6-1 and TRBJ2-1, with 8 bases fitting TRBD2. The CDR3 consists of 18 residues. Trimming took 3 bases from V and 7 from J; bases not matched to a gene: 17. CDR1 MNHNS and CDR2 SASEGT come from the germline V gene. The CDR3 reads CASSELSRGLALGNEQFF. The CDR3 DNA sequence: TGTGCCAGCAGTGAGTTAAGTAGAGGACTAGCCCTCGGGAATGAGCAGTTCTTC.

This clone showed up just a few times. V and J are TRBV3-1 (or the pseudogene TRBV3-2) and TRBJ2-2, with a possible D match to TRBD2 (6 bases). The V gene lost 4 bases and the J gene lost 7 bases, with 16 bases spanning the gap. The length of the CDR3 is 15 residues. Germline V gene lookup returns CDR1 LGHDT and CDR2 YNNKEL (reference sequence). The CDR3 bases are TGTGCCAGCAGCCCCGTGACAGTGGGAGGCGGGGAGCTGTTTTTT. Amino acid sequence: CASSPVTVGGGELFF.

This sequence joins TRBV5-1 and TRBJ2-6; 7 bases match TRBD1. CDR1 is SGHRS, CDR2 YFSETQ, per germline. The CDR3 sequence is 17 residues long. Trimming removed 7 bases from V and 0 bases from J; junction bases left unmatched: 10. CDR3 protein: CASSRTGSNSGANVLTF. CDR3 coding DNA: TGCGCCAGCTCTCGGACAGGATCCAACTCTGGGGCCAACGTCCTGACTTTC.

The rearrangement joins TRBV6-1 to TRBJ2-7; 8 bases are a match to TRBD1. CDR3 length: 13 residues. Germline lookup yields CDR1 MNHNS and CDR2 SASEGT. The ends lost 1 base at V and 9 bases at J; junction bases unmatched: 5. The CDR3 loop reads CASSEGTGNGQYF. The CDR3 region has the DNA TGTGCCAGCAGTGAAGGGACAGGGAATGGGCAGTACTTC.

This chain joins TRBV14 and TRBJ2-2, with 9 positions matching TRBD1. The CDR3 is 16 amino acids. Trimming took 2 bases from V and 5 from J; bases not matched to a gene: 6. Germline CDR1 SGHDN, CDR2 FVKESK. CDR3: CASSQTGTGLTGELFF. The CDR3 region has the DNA TGTGCCAGCAGCCAAACCGGGACAGGGCTGACCGGGGAGCTGTTTTTT. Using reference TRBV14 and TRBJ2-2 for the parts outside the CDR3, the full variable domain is EAGVTQFPSHSVIEKGQTVTLRCDPISGHDNLYWYRRVMGKEIKFLLHFVKESKQDESGMPNNRFLAERTGGTYSTLKVQPAELEDSGVYFCASSQTGTGLTGELFFGEGSRLTVL.

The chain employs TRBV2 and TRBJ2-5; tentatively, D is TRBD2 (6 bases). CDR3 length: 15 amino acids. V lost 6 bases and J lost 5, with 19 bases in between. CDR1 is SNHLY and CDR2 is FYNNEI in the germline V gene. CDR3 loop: CASSGYAGRGETQYF. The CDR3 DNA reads TGTGCCAGCAGCGGTTATGCGGGGAGAGGCGAGACCCAGTACTTC.

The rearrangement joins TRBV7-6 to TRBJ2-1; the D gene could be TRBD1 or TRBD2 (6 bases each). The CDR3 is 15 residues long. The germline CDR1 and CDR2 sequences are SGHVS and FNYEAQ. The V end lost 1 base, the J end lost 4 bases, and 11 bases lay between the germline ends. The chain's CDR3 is CASSLEPGAYNEQFF. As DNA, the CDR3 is TGTGCCAGCAGCTTAGAACCGGGGGCGTACAATGAGCAGTTCTTC.

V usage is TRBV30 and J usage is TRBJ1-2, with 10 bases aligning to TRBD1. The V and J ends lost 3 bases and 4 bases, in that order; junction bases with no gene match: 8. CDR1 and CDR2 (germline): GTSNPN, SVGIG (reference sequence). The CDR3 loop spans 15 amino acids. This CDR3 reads CAWSYGQGGIYGYTF. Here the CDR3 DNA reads TGTGCCTGGAGCTATGGACAGGGGGGAATCTATGGCTACACCTTC.

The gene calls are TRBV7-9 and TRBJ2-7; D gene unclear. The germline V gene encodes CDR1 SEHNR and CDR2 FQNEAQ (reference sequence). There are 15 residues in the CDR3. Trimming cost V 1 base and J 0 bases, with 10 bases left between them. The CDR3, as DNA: TGTGCCAGCAGCTTAGTCTCTCTCCTCTCCTACGAGCAGTACTTC. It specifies CASSLVSLLSYEQYF.

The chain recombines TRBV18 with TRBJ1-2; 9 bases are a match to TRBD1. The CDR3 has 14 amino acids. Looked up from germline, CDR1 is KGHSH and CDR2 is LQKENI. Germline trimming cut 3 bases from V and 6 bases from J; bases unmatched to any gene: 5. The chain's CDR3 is CASSPPGQGHGYTF. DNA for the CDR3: TGTGCCAGCTCACCTCCGGGACAGGGCCATGGCTACACCTTC.

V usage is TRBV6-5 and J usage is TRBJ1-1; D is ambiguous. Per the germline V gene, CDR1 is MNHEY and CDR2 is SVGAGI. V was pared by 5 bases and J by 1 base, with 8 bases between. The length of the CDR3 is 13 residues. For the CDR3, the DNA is TGTGCCAGCAGTCTAGTGTGGAACACTGAAGCTTTCTTT. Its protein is CASSLVWNTEAFF.

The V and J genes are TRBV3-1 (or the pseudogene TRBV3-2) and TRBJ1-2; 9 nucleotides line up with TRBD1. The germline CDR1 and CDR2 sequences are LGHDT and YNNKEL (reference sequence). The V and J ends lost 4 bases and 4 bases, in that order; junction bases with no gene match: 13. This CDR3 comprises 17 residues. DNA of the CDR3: TGTGCCAGCAGCCTCCCGGGACAGGGCCCTTTAATCTATGGCTACACCTTC. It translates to CASSLPGQGPLIYGYTF.

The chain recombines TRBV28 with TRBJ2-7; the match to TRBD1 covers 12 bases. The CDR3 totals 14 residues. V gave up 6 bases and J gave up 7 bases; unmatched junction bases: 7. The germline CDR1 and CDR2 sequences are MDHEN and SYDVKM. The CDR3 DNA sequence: TGTGCCAGCAGCTCGGGACAGGGGGCTTGGGAGCAGTACTTC. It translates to CASSSGQGAWEQYF.

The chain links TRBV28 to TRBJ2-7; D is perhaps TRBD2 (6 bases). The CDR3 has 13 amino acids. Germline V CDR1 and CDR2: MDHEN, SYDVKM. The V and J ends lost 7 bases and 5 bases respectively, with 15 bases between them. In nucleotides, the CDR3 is TGTGCCAGCAATCAGGACTACCCCCACGAGCAGTACTTC. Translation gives CASNQDYPHEQYF. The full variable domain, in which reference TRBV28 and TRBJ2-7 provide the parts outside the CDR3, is DVKVTQSSRYLVKRTGEKVFLECVQDMDHENMFWYRQDPGLGLRLIYFSYDVKMKEKGDIPEGYSVSREKKERFSLILESASTNQTSMYLCASNQDYPHEQYFGPGTRLTVT.